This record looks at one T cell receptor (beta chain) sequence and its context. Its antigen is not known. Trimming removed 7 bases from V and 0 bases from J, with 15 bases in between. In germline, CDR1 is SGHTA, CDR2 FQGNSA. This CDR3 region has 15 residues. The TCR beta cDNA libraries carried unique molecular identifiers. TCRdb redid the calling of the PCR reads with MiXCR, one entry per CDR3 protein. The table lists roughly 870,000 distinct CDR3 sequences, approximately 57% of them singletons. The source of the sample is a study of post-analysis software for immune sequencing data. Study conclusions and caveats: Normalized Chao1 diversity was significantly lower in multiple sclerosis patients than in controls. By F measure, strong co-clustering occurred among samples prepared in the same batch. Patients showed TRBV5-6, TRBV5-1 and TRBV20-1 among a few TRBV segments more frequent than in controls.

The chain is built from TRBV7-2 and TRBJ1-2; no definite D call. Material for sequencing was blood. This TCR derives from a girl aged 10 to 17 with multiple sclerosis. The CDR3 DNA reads TGTGCCAGCACCTTTACCGGTTATCCTAACTATGGCTACACCTTC. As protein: CASTFTGYPNYGYTF.